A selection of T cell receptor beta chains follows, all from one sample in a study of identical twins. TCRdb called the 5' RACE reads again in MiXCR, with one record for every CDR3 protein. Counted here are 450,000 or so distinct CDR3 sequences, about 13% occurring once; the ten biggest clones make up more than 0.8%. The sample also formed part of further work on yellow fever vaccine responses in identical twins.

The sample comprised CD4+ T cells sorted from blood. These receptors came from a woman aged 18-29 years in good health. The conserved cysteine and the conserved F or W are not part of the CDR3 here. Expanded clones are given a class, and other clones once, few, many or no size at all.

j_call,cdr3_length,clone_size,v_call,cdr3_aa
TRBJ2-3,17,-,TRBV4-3,ASSQGWASPTRSTDTQY
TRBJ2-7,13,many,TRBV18,ASSPRTSGSYEQY
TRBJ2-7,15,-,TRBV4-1,ASSRTVRDSLIYEQY
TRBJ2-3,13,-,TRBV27,ASSRNGGAADTQY
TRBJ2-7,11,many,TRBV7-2,ASSLNMGWAEY
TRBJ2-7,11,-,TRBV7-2,ASSTHRVDEQY
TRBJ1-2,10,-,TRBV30,AWGTGRAGYT
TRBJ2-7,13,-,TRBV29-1,SVELGARGTGEQY
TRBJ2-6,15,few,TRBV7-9,ASSFLPKWAGANVLT
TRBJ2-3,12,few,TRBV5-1,ASSLTSSTDTQY
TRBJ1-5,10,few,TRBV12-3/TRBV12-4,ASNRGNQPQH
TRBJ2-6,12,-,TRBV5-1,ASSYLTGANVLT
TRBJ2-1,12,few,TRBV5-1,ASSLGDRVNEQF
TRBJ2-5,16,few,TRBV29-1,SVEDAVPRDRGQETQY
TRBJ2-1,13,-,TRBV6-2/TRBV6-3,ASRETGGTGNEQF
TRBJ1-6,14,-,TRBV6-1,ASSREATSIISPLH
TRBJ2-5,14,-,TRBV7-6,ASSSRLAGVQETQY
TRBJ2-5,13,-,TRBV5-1,ASSKGVQMQETQY
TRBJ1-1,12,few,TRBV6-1,ASTQGRGNTEAF
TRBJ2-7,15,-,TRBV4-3,ASSQDQGGGPFNEQY
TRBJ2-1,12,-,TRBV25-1,ASSKQGTYNEQF
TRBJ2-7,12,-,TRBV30,AWSGPGGWGEQY
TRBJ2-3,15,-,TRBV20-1,SARLTSGGGSTDTQY
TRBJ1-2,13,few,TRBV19,ASRTGTGGIYGYT
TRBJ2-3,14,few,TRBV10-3,AISEESRGSTDTQY
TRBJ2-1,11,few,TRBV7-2,ASSSSPNNEQF
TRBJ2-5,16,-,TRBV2,AISSLRGRGTGIETQY
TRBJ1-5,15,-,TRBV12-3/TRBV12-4,ASSSGGAVNIVQPQH
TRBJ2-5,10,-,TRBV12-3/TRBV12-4,ASSQLGETQY
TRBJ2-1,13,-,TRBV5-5,ASSLIGPPVNEQF
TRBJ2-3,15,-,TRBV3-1,ASSQDRLAGAGNTQY
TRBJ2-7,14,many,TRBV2,ASSEGPTGAPFEQY
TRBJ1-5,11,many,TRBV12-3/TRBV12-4,ASSTGGLSPQH
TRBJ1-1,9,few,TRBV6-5,ASSRGEEAF
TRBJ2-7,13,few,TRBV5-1,ASRPRDSGSSEQY
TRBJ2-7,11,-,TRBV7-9,ASSLRQPHEQY
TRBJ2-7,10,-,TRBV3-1,ASRIGGDEQY
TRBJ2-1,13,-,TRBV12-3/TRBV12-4,ASSFTGNSYNEQF
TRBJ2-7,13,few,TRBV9,ASSVAGDRGYEQY
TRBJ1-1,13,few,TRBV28,ASTETLGLNTEAF
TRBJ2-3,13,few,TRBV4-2,ASSQEVAAQDTQY
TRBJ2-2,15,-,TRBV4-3,ASSQDGGGLSTGELF
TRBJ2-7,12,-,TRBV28,ASSPSGASDEQY
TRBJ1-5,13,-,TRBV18,ASSPGSGWNQPQH
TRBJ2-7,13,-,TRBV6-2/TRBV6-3,ASSYPGQGTGEQY
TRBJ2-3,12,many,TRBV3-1,ASSRDRGTDTQY
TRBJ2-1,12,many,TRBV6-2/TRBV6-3,ASSQGLLYNEQF
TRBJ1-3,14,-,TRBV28,ASSPLDRSSGNTIY
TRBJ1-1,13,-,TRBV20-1,SARDPTAPNTEAF
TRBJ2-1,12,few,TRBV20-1,SASGLAGDNEQF
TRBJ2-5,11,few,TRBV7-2,ASSLGAWETQY
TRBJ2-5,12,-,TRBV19,ASSIEAGRKTQY
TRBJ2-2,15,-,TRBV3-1,ASSLHAGGGRTGELF
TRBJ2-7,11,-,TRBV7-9,ASSLWDVYEQY
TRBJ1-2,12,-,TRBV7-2,ASSHESGNYGYT
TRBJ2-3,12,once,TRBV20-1,SARGPLGADTQY
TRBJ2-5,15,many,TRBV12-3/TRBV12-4,ASSLGLAGVRQETQY
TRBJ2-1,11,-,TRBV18,ASSPPVGNEQF
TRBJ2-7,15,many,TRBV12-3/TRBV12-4,ASSLPPPRGSSYEQY
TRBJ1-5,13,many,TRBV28,ASMRGGYSNQPQH